The clone carrying this T cell receptor beta chain has at least ten counts. Antigen: not known. As the library was built, unique molecular identifiers were attached to individual cDNA molecules. TCRdb processed the RACE reads anew with MiXCR; each CDR3 protein has one entry. The repertoire holds fewer than 130,000 distinct CDR3 sequences, with approximately 10% as singletons. CDR3 length equals 14 residues. V lost 0 bases to trimming and J lost 3 bases, with 12 bases between them. The germline gives CDR1 DFQATT, CDR2 SNEGSKA (reference sequence). Regarding time point: patch test 1, 2 weeks after DPC sensitization. Treatment given: therapeutic diphenylcyclopropenone sensitization with weekly scalp DPC. Non-pregnant alopecia patients aged 18 to 70, suitable for DPC therapy. The record originates from a study of human T cells and chemical hapten exposure. General study findings and limits: Expanded TCRs grouped into significantly more large CDR3 similarity clusters than controls produced. Counts of expanded TCRs at PT1 were positively correlated with patch test score.

The origin of this receptor is a woman aged 40 to 50 with alopecia areata. Some clones in this sample may be carry-over from other donors' samples. Sequenced here: whole blood, sampled in connection with sensitization to the hapten diphenylcyclopropenone (DPC). V usage is TRBV20-1 and J usage is TRBJ2-7, with D perhaps TRBD1 (5 bases). Here the CDR3 DNA reads TGCAGTGCTAGAGATTATCGACAGTACTACGAGCAGTACTTC. The encoded protein is CSARDYRQYYEQYF.